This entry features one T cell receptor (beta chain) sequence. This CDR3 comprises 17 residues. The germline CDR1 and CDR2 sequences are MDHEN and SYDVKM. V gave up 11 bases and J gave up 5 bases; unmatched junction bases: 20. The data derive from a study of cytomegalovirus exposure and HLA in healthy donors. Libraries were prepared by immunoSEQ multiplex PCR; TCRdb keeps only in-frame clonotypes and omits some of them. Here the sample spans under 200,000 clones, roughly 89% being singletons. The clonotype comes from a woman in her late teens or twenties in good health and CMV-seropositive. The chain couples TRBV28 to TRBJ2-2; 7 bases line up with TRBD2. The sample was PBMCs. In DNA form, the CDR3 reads TGTGCCTCCCTGTTCGGCGTTGCGGGAGTGGGAACCGGGGAGCTGTTTTTT. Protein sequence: CASLFGVAGVGTGELFF.